The rows below give T cell receptor beta chains drawn from one sample of a study of T cell responses to AZD1222 COVID-19 vaccine. Method: immunoSEQ multiplex PCR; TCRdb's copy keeps in-frame clones and lacks some. This table holds 95,000 or so clones, more than 70% found once. The material sequenced was peripheral blood, taken on day 0 of AZD1222 vaccination. The origin of the receptors is an adult in good health. Each CDR3 is given with its conserved first and last residue. A D gene is named only where the DNA matches it firmly. Rows may omit the clone size; those that give it use once, few, many or a size class.

TRBJ1-2	-	-	13	TRBV6-5	CASSYRQYYGYTF	TGTGCCAGCAGTTACAGGCAATACTATGGCTACACCTTC
TRBJ2-5	-	TRBD2	14	TRBV7-8	CASSPGGAGRTQYF	TGTGCCAGCAGCCCCGGGGGGGCCGGTCGGACCCAGTACTTC
TRBJ2-1	-	-	14	TRBV9	CASSPVDAWGEQFF	TGTGCCAGCAGCCCTGTGGACGCCTGGGGTGAGCAGTTCTTC
TRBJ1-1	once	-	14	TRBV7-3	CASSLQRRNTEAFF	TGTGCCAGCAGCTTACAACGGCGGAACACTGAAGCTTTCTTT
TRBJ2-7	-	-	16	TRBV21-1	CASSSAPRFHFYEQYF	TGTGCCAGCAGTTCAGCGCCGAGATTCCATTTCTACGAGCAGTACTTC
TRBJ1-1	-	-	14	TRBV5-6	CASSLDDLNTEAFF	TGTGCCAGCAGCTTGGACGACCTGAACACTGAAGCTTTCTTT
TRBJ1-3	-	-	17	TRBV7-9	CASSLVSGALSGNTIYF	TGTGCCAGCAGCTTAGTTTCGGGGGCCCTCTCTGGAAACACCATATATTTT
TRBJ1-6	-	-	15	TRBV4-1	CASSQDRAYNSPLHF	TGCGCCAGCAGCCAAGACAGGGCCTATAATTCACCCCTCCACTTT
TRBJ1-6	-	-	15	TRBV19	CASSPPDRTNSPLHF	TGTGCCAGTAGCCCTCCGGACAGAACAAATTCACCCCTCCACTTT
TRBJ1-1	-	-	13	TRBV11-2	CASSFKGNTEAFF	TGTGCCAGCAGCTTTAAAGGGAACACTGAAGCTTTCTTT
TRBJ1-1	-	TRBD1	15	TRBV11-2	CASSFSGGMDTEAFF	TGTGCCAGCAGCTTCTCAGGGGGCATGGACACTGAAGCTTTCTTT
TRBJ1-1	-	-	13	TRBV12-3/TRBV12-4	CASSFSENTEAFF	TGTGCCAGCAGTTTCTCTGAGAACACTGAAGCTTTCTTT
TRBJ2-5	-	TRBD1	13	TRBV7-8	CASSRTGRETQYF	TGTGCCAGCAGCCGGACAGGGAGAGAGACCCAGTACTTC
TRBJ1-5	-	-	16	TRBV27	CARPYRDLLSNQPQHF	TGTGCCAGACCCTACAGGGATTTATTGAGCAATCAGCCCCAGCATTTT
TRBJ2-3	-	-	12	TRBV12-3/TRBV12-4	CASRPVTDTQYF	TGTGCCAGCAGACCCGTCACTGATACGCAGTATTTT
TRBJ2-2	-	TRBD2	16	TRBV11-2	CASSSLAGGRTGELFF	TGTGCCAGCAGCTCCCTAGCGGGGGGGCGGACCGGGGAGCTGTTTTTT
TRBJ2-2	few	TRBD1	15	TRBV5-4	CASSIQGAGTGELFF	TGTGCCAGCAGCATTCAGGGGGCTGGCACCGGGGAGCTGTTTTTT
TRBJ1-2	-	-	13	TRBV3-1/TRBV3-2	CASSPDRQSGYTF	TGTGCCAGCAGCCCCGACAGGCAGTCCGGCTACACCTTC
TRBJ1-1	once	TRBD1	16	TRBV19	CASTVPGGGSGPEAFF	TGTGCCAGTACCGTTCCAGGGGGGGGCTCGGGTCCTGAAGCTTTCTTT
TRBJ2-7	-	TRBD2	15	TRBV6-2/TRBV6-3	CASSYSASGGNEQYF	TGTGCCAGCAGTTACTCGGCTAGCGGGGGGAACGAGCAGTACTTC
TRBJ1-6	-	-	13	TRBV27	CASSLSHGSPLHF	TGTGCCAGCAGTTTATCACATGGGTCACCCCTCCACTTT
TRBJ2-7	few	TRBD2	17	TRBV6-2/TRBV6-3	CASSSPRERGDSYEQYF	TGTGCCAGCAGTTCCCCGCGGGAACGGGGGGACTCCTACGAGCAGTACTTC
TRBJ2-1	-	TRBD1	14	TRBV25-1	CASSEWTGYNEQFF	TGTGCCAGCAGTGAATGGACAGGGTACAATGAGCAGTTCTTC
TRBJ1-3	-	-	15	TRBV5-5	CASSPGATSGNTIYF	TGTGCCAGCAGCCCTGGGGCCACCTCTGGAAACACCATATATTTT
TRBJ2-1	-	TRBD2	18	TRBV10-2	CASSDFAGGKSSYNEQFF	TGCGCCAGCAGTGATTTTGCGGGGGGAAAAAGCTCCTACAATGAGCAGTTCTTC
TRBJ2-5	few	-	15	TRBV7-3	CASSLESGGRETQYF	TGTGCCAGCAGCTTAGAAAGCGGTGGGCGGGAGACCCAGTACTTC
TRBJ1-2	-	-	14	TRBV9	CASSAPAGMGGYTF	TGTGCCAGCAGCGCTCCCGCCGGAATGGGAGGCTACACCTTC
TRBJ1-2	-	-	15	TRBV28	CASSLTTHGGTGYTF	TGTGCCAGCAGTTTGACGACTCACGGCGGTACTGGCTACACCTTC
TRBJ2-5	few	-	13	TRBV10-2	CASKGRAGETQYF	TGCGCCAGCAAAGGACGGGCCGGGGAGACCCAGTACTTC
TRBJ2-2	-	-	14	TRBV14	CASSFRRNTGELFF	TGTGCCTCTTCCTTCCGACGGAACACCGGGGAGCTGTTTTTT
TRBJ1-1	-	-	11	TRBV11-1	CASSPGIEAFF	TGTGCCAGCAGCCCGGGGATTGAAGCTTTCTTT
TRBJ1-2	few	-	13	TRBV19	CASSIRGKDGYTF	TGTGCCAGTAGTATTCGGGGGAAGGATGGCTACACCTTC
TRBJ2-1	-	-	15	TRBV3-1/TRBV3-2	CASCPPASVDNEQFF	TGTGCCAGCTGCCCCCCGGCTAGCGTCGACAATGAGCAGTTCTTC
TRBJ2-5	-	TRBD1	14	TRBV28	CASSTGGSQETQYF	TGTGCCAGCAGTACAGGGGGGTCCCAAGAGACCCAGTACTTC
TRBJ2-1	once	-	12	TRBV11-2	CASRRYYNEQFF	TGTGCCAGCAGGCGTTATTACAATGAGCAGTTCTTC
TRBJ1-6	-	-	16	TRBV5-1	CASRSTGSSYNSPLHF	TGCGCCAGCAGGTCAACAGGGAGCTCCTATAATTCACCCCTCCACTTT
TRBJ1-2	-	TRBD1	13	TRBV19	CASSTQGAYGYTF	TGTGCCAGTAGTACACAGGGGGCCTATGGCTACACCTTC
TRBJ2-2	-	TRBD2	14	TRBV9	CASSLRTSGGELFF	TGTGCCAGCAGCTTGCGGACTAGCGGGGGGGAGTTGTTTTTT
TRBJ1-5	-	-	14	TRBV19	CASSIQGDNQPQHF	TGTGCCAGTAGTATTCAGGGCGACAATCAGCCCCAGCATTTT
TRBJ2-7	-	-	15	TRBV19	CASSLFPGPSEEQYF	TGTGCCAGTAGTCTGTTTCCGGGACCGAGCGAAGAGCAGTACTTC
TRBJ2-5	-	-	15	TRBV28	CASSLDSAWQETQYF	TGTGCCAGCAGTTTGGACTCAGCTTGGCAAGAGACCCAGTACTTC
TRBJ1-1	-	-	13	TRBV5-1	CASSLTDTTEAFF	TGCGCCAGCAGCTTGACGGACACTACTGAAGCTTTCTTT
TRBJ2-1	-	-	11	TRBV30	CAWSVGQKNFF	TGTGCCTGGAGTGTAGGGCAGAAAAATTTCTTC
TRBJ2-7	-	-	15	TRBV19	CASSLGTRSSYEQYF	TGTGCCAGTAGCCTTGGGACAAGGTCCTCCTACGAGCAGTACTTC
TRBJ1-6	-	-	14	TRBV5-4	CASSLAVGGSPLHF	TGTGCCAGCAGCTTGGCGGTGGGTGGATCACCCCTCCACTTT
TRBJ2-1	-	-	12	TRBV30	CAWSRAYNEQFF	TGTGCCTGGAGTAGGGCATACAATGAGCAGTTCTTC
TRBJ1-1	-	-	13	TRBV6-5	CASIGTPNTEAFF	TGTGCCAGCATAGGGACACCGAACACTGAAGCTTTCTTT
TRBJ2-5	few	TRBD1	15	TRBV25-1	CASSGTGTGIETQYF	TGTGCCAGCAGTGGCACCGGGACAGGGATAGAGACCCAGTACTTC
TRBJ2-2	-	-	16	TRBV19	CASSMEGDSGTGELFF	TGTGCCAGTAGTATGGAGGGGGATTCGGGCACCGGGGAGCTGTTTTTT
TRBJ1-4	-	-	16	TRBV5-1	CASSPQPGASDEKLFF	TGCGCCAGCAGCCCTCAACCGGGGGCTTCGGATGAAAAACTGTTTTTT